Listed here are 9 T cell receptor beta chains from one sample, sequenced in a study of blood T cell repertoires in COVID-19. This table comes from immunoSEQ multiplex PCR, and its TCRdb copy is limited to in-frame clones, with some not included. The table includes under 85,000 clones, approximately 85% detected once. The sequenced sample was peripheral blood. These receptors all come from a man at least 80 years old with acute or convalescent COVID-19.

This clone was seen a handful of times. This chain connects TRBV5-1 to TRBJ1-2; 9 positions agree with TRBD1. The CDR3 spans 18 residues. The germline V gene encodes CDR1 SGHRS and CDR2 YFSETQ. V shed 3 bases and J 4 bases; nucleotides not matched to a gene: 16. The CDR3 bases are TGCGCCAGCAGCTCGATTTGGAGTCGGGACAGGGAGACCTATGGCTACACCTTC. Its protein is CASSSIWSRDRETYGYTF. Filled out from reference TRBV5-1 and TRBJ1-2, the complete variable domain reads KAGVTQTPRYLIKTRGQQVTLSCSPISGHRSVSWYQQTPGQGLQFLFEYFSETQRNKGNFPGRFSGRQFSNSRSEMNVSTLELGDSALYLCASSSIWSRDRETYGYTFGSGTRLTVV.

This chain joins TRBV7-8 and TRBJ2-1, with 7 positions matching TRBD1. J gave up 1 base and V 5 bases, and 8 bases lay outside the gene matches. The length of the CDR3 is 16 residues. Germline CDR1 is SGHVS and CDR2 is FQNEAQ. The CDR3 DNA follows: TGTGCCAGCAGCCCCTCCGGGACAGATTCCTACAATGAGCAGTTCTTC. This gives the protein CASSPSGTDSYNEQFF.

V is TRBV6-5 and J is TRBJ1-4; 9 bases are a match to TRBD1. Germline lookup yields CDR1 MNHEY and CDR2 SVGAGI. The CDR3 has 14 amino acids. With V trimmed by 5 bases and J by 8 bases, 6 bases remained unmatched. The CDR3 loop reads CASSLGTGWEKLFF. Written as DNA, the CDR3 is TGTGCCAGCAGTCTAGGGACAGGGTGGGAAAAACTGTTTTTT.

This chain uses TRBV28 with TRBJ1-5; D possibly corresponds to TRBD1 (6 bases). CDR1 MDHEN and CDR2 SYDVKM come from the germline V gene. The length of the CDR3 is 16 residues. The V and J ends lost 6 bases and 2 bases respectively, with 17 bases between them. The CDR3 nucleotides are TGTGCCAGCAGCATTCGACTACGGACAGGCAATCAGCCCCAGCATTTT. It is translated as CASSIRLRTGNQPQHF.

V and J are TRBV5-1 and TRBJ2-7; 10 bases map to TRBD2. Germline V gene sequence: CDR1 SGHRS, CDR2 YFSETQ. This CDR3 has 14 amino acids. The V gene end was trimmed by 4 bases and the J gene end by 5 bases; junction bases not matched to a gene: 6. The chain's CDR3 is CASSPGTSADEQYF. The CDR3 coding sequence is TGCGCCAGCAGCCCGGGGACTAGCGCAGACGAGCAGTACTTC.

J is TRBJ2-5 and V is TRBV5-1, with 10 positions matching TRBD1. The V gene's germline CDR1 is SGHRS and CDR2 YFSETQ. V trimming: 5 bases; J trimming: 3 bases; junction bases outside the gene matches: 10. The CDR3 consists of 16 residues. The CDR3 DNA sequence: TGCGCCAGCAGGAGTGCGACCGGGACAGGGGAAGAGACCCAGTACTTC. Residues: CASRSATGTGEETQYF.

The chain joins TRBV27 to TRBJ1-2; TRBD1 agrees at 8 bases. The V and J ends lost 2 bases and 5 bases, in that order; junction bases with no gene match: 4. In germline, CDR1 is MNHEY, CDR2 SMNVEV (reference sequence). The CDR3 is 14 residues long. The CDR3 DNA sequence: TGTGCCAGCAGTTTAGGGACAGGACGATATGGCTACACCTTC. Translation gives CASSLGTGRYGYTF.

The rearrangement joins TRBV5-4 to TRBJ2-2, with D hard to call. The CDR3 extends over 16 amino acids. The V end lost 4 bases, the J end lost 0 bases, and 13 bases lay between the germline ends. CDR1 and CDR2 from the germline V gene are SGHNT and YYREEE (reference sequence). CDR3 protein: CASSPFSTPNTGELFF. The CDR3 DNA reads TGTGCCAGCAGCCCCTTCTCGACACCGAACACCGGGGAGCTGTTTTTT.

V gene TRBV28 combines with J gene TRBJ2-1; TRBD1 matches 7 bases. The CDR3 contains 16 residues. CDR1 MDHEN and CDR2 SYDVKM come from the germline V gene. V lost 5 bases and J lost 0; bases outside the gene matches: 7. The CDR3 DNA reads TGTGCCAGCAGTGCCCTCAGGGGGAGCTCCTACAATGAGCAGTTCTTC. Translation: CASSALRGSSYNEQFF.